A single sample is the source of the 24 T cell receptor beta chains below, sequenced in a study of regulatory T cells in long-lasting Graves disease. iRepertoire HTBI primers and Arm-PCR of CDR3 regions built TCR beta libraries. Via MiXCR, TCRdb re-called the multiplex PCR reads, giving one row per CDR3 protein. The sample gives 550,000 to 700,000 distinct CDR3 sequences, roughly a sixth of which show up once; more than 10% is in the top ten. The time point denotes: newly diagnosed GD, antithyroid drugs for less than 3 months. RNA from PBMCs was the source of the TCR library. The sample was also reused in another study, on T cells in Graves' hyperthyroidism and ophthalmopathy.

The specimen comprised peripheral blood mononuclear cells (PBMCs), sampled at new diagnosis, from a patient treated with antithyroid drugs. The receptors shown here come from a man between 18 and 29 years old with Graves disease.

The J gene is TRBJ1-3, the V gene TRBV6-2 or TRBV6-3; D gene uncertain. The CDR3 has 13 residues. V shed 6 bases and J shed 4 bases, with 10 bases lying between them. The germline CDR1 and CDR2 sequences are MNHEY and SVGEGT. The DNA of the CDR3 is TGTGCCAGCAGAGAACCGGGGGGAAACACCATATATTTT. Amino acid sequence: CASREPGGNTIYF.

A few counts support this clonotype. V usage is TRBV7-9 and J usage is TRBJ2-7; TRBD2 matches 13 bases. J was trimmed by 9 bases and V by 5 bases; bases with no gene match: 7. CDR1 and CDR2 (germline): SEHNR, FQNEAQ (reference sequence). The CDR3 covers 14 residues. The DNA of the CDR3 is TGTGCCAGCAGCCTCGGACTAGCGGGAGAGGTGCAGTACTTC. This sequence encodes CASSLGLAGEVQYF. Together with reference TRBV7-9 and TRBJ2-7, the CDR3 gives the full variable domain: DTGVSQNPRHKITKRGQNVTFRCDPISEHNRLYWYRQTLGQGPEFLTYFQNEAQLEKSRLLSDRFSAERPKGSFSTLEIQRTEQGDSAMYLCASSLGLAGEVQYFGPGTRLTVT.

This clonotype was counted ten times or more. The genes are TRBV7-3 and TRBJ2-3, with 13 bases fitting TRBD2. This CDR3 region has 16 residues. Germline values: CDR1 SGHTA, CDR2 FQGTGA. J gave up 5 bases and V 4 bases, and 6 bases lay outside the gene matches. Here the CDR3 DNA reads TGTGCCAGCAGCTCCGGACTAGCGGGAGCACGAGATACGCAGTATTTT. Amino acids: CASSSGLAGARDTQYF.

The V gene is TRBV6-4, the J gene TRBJ1-3; 7 bases map to TRBD1. The CDR3 is 16 residues long. Per the germline V gene, CDR1 is MRHNA and CDR2 is SNTAGT. V lost 6 bases, J lost 1 base, and 9 bases stayed unmatched. For the CDR3, the DNA is TGTGCCAGCAGGAAGGGACAGCTCCCGTCTGGAAACACCATATATTTT. Protein: CASRKGQLPSGNTIYF.

A few counts support this clonotype. The J gene is TRBJ2-2, the V gene TRBV2, with 7 bases lining up with TRBD1. Germline lookup yields CDR1 SNHLY and CDR2 FYNNEI. V lost 8 bases and J lost 5; bases outside the gene matches: 5. This CDR3 is built from 13 residues. The CDR3 region is CASYQGETGELFF. The DNA for the CDR3 is TGTGCCAGCTATCAGGGGGAAACCGGGGAGCTGTTTTTT.

The chain employs TRBV6-9 and TRBJ2-5, with a weak D call TRBD2 (6 bases). The CDR3 extends over 14 amino acids. V shed 3 bases and J shed 8 bases, with 16 bases lying between them. Looked up from germline, CDR1 is MNHGY and CDR2 is SVAAGI. CDR3 amino acids: CASSYPGGFGTQYF. DNA for the CDR3: TGTGCCAGCAGTTACCCCGGGGGTTTCGGTACCCAGTACTTC.

On this clonotype itself: This could be a read error, since a much larger clone is one nucleotide away. The CDR3 end shows no conserved phenylalanine or tryptophan, and so a read error is likely. The chain links TRBV5-1 to TRBJ1-2; 9 bases align to TRBD1. V was pared by 2 bases and J by 0 bases, with 8 bases of the junction left unmatched. The CDR3 loop spans 17 amino acids. In germline, CDR1 is SGHRS, CDR2 YFSETQ. The CDR3 reads CASSLRDRVVPNYGYTL. DNA of the CDR3: TGCGCCAGCAGCTTACGGGACAGGGTTGTCCCTAACTATGGCTACACCCTC.

This clonotype was seen ten or more times. The chain joins TRBV11-2 to TRBJ2-5, with TRBD1 identical over 7 bases. Per the germline V gene, CDR1 is SGHAT and CDR2 is FQNNGV. This CDR3 contains 13 residues. The junction had 4 bases not matched to a gene; V was cut back by 5 bases and J by 4 bases. CDR3 in amino acids: CASSPRQGETQYF. The CDR3 DNA sequence: TGTGCCAGCAGCCCCAGACAGGGAGAGACCCAGTACTTC. The whole variable domain, filled in from reference TRBV11-2 and TRBJ2-5, reads EAGVAQSPRYKIIEKRQSVAFWCNPISGHATLYWYQQILGQGPKLLIQFQNNGVVDDSQLPKDRFSAERLKGVDSTLKIQPAKLEDSAVYLCASSPRQGETQYFGPGTRLLVL.

This clonotype was recorded many times. In DNA, the CDR3 is TGTGCCAGCAGCTACTCCCTTACATCGGAGTCACCCCTCCACTTT. As protein: CASSYSLTSESPLHF. V usage is TRBV3-1 and J usage is TRBJ1-6; D unresolved. Germline assignment: CDR1 LGHDT and CDR2 YNNKEL (reference sequence). Trimming removed 5 bases from V and 10 bases from J, with 18 bases in between. The CDR3 spans 15 residues. The whole variable domain, remainder taken from reference TRBV3-1 and TRBJ1-6, is DTAVSQTPKYLVTQMGNDKSIKCEQNLGHDTMYWYKQDSKKFLKIMFSYNNKELIINETVPNRFSPKSPDKAHLNLHINSLELGDSAVYFCASSYSLTSESPLHFGNGTRLTVT.

CDR3 in amino acids: CASSGGPKSLGELFF. Here the CDR3 DNA reads TGTGCCAGCAGTGGGGGCCCTAAGTCCCTCGGGGAGCTGTTTTTT. The V and J genes are TRBV6-2 or TRBV6-3 and TRBJ2-2; TRBD1 is a possible D gene (6 bases). Germline V gene sequence: CDR1 MNHEY, CDR2 SVGEGT. V was pared by 5 bases and J by 7 bases, with 17 bases between. CDR3 length: 15 residues.

In its sample, this clonotype was seen many times. The chain combines TRBV7-9 with TRBJ2-4; the D is unclear. Between the trimmed V and J ends, which lost 2 bases and 4 bases, there was a span of 12 bases. The CDR3 is 15 amino acids. Germline V lookup: CDR1 SEHNR, CDR2 FQNEAQ (reference sequence). DNA of the CDR3: TGTGCCAGCAGCTTAACTACCAGGTCTAAAAACATTCAGTACTTC. It specifies CASSLTTRSKNIQYF.

CDR3 in DNA: TGCAGCGCTCCTACAGGGGTCAATGAGCAGTTCTTC. It yields the protein CSAPTGVNEQFF. The gene calls are TRBV29-1 and TRBJ2-1; TRBD1 matches 7 bases. Germline V gene lookup returns CDR1 SQVTM and CDR2 ANQGSEA. The V and J ends lost 7 bases and 6 bases, in that order; junction bases with no gene match: 6. This CDR3 contains 12 residues.

This clonotype came up a few times. The chain has TRBV12-3 or TRBV12-4 and TRBJ2-1; 8 bases match TRBD1. V was pared by 5 bases and J by 4 bases, with 7 bases of the junction left unmatched. CDR3 length: 15 amino acids. The CDR3 here is CASSAGQGDYNEQFF. The CDR3 DNA sequence: TGTGCCAGCAGTGCCGGACAGGGAGATTACAATGAGCAGTTCTTC.

Here the CDR3 reads CASSFRLAGTGELFF. The CDR3 bases are TGTGCCAGCAGTTTTCGACTAGCGGGCACCGGGGAGCTGTTTTTT. This sequence joins TRBV6-2 or TRBV6-3 and TRBJ2-2, with 10 bases that match TRBD2. CDR1 is MNHEY and CDR2 is SVGEGT in the germline V gene. The CDR3 sequence is 15 residues long. V was clipped by 4 bases and J by 4 bases; unmatched bases: 3.

This sequence joins TRBV7-8 and TRBJ2-3, with 9 bases lining up with TRBD1. The J call may be wrong; the DNA end is better matched by TRBJ2-5. The CDR3 consists of 14 residues. CDR1 and CDR2 (germline): SGHVS, FQNEAQ. CDR3 in amino acids: CASSLGDRVKTQYF. The CDR3 DNA sequence: TGTGCCAGCAGCTTAGGGGACAGGGTTAAGACCCAGTACTTC.

The chain is built from TRBV12-3 or TRBV12-4 and TRBJ2-1; 11 nucleotides line up with TRBD1. CDR3 length: 15 residues. V shed 8 bases, J shed 5 bases, and the junction held 8 bases outside the gene matches. Here the CDR3 DNA reads TGTGCCAGCGGTCCCTCGGGACAGGGGGACAATGAGCAGTTCTTC. Translation: CASGPSGQGDNEQFF.

Regarding this clonotype: Compared with germline, one end of the junction differs, possibly owing to a read error. V usage is TRBV9 and J usage is TRBJ1-2; D ambiguous. Germline V gene sequence: CDR1 SGDLS, CDR2 YYNGEE. CDR3 length equals 13 residues. CDR3 nucleotides: TGTGCCAGCAGCGAATCCCCGAGGGATGGCTACATCTTC. Its translation is CASSESPRDGYIF.

This clonotype occurred many times. The chain is built from TRBV2 and TRBJ2-3, with unresolved D. This CDR3 has 11 residues. Trimming left V 3 bases short and J 6 bases short, with 4 bases between. From germline, CDR1 is SNHLY and CDR2 FYNNEI. The CDR3 loop is CASSDFDTQYF. CDR3 nucleotide sequence: TGTGCCAGCAGTGATTTTGATACGCAGTATTTT.

To note about this clonotype: The junction differs from germline at one of its ends, possibly a read error. In nucleotides, the CDR3 is TGTGCCAGCAGCTCGCGCACGACCCAAAACACCAGGGAGCTGTTTTTT. This sequence encodes CASSSRTTQNTRELFF. The chain joins TRBV9 to TRBJ2-2; no reliable D call. The CDR3 is made up of 16 amino acids. The V gene's germline CDR1 is SGDLS and CDR2 YYNGEE.

This clonotype showed up just a few times. The V and J genes are TRBV7-9 and TRBJ2-2; TRBD2 agrees at 12 bases. V shed 4 bases, J shed 6 bases, and the junction held 6 bases outside the gene matches. The germline CDR1 and CDR2 sequences are SEHNR and FQNEAQ (reference sequence). The CDR3 has 16 residues. CDR3 DNA sequence: TGTGCCAGCAGCTCGAGACTAGCGGGAGAGGCCGGGGAGCTGTTTTTT. It codes for CASSSRLAGEAGELFF.

This clonotype came up a few times. V is TRBV27 and J is TRBJ1-1, with 8 bases matching TRBD1. The CDR3 loop spans 17 amino acids. Germline CDR1 is MNHEY and CDR2 is SMNVEV (reference sequence). The J segment lost 2 bases and the V segment lost 3 bases, leaving 11 bases of the junction unmatched. The CDR3, as DNA: TGTGCCAGCAGTTTCAACCCCCCAGGGGGCTTTAACACTGAAGCTTTCTTT. Translating it yields CASSFNPPGGFNTEAFF.

In this sample, this clonotype turned up a few times. One junction end does not reproduce the germline sequence, and a read error may be involved. The rearrangement uses TRBV7-7 and TRBJ1-1, with TRBD1 as a possible D gene (5 bases). Germline V gene sequence: CDR1 SSHAT, CDR2 FNYEAQ (reference sequence). CDR3 length: 15 amino acids. The CDR3 DNA follows: TGTGCTAGCAGGTCCTGGGGCTCGATGAACACTGAAGCTTTCTTT. It specifies CASRSWGSMNTEAFF. The whole variable domain, remainder taken from reference TRBV7-7 and TRBJ1-1, is GAGVSQSPRYKVTKRGQDVTLRCDPISSHATLYWYQQALGQGPEFLTYFNYEAQPDKSGLPSDRFSAERPEGSISTLTIQRTEQRDSAMYRCASRSWGSMNTEAFFGQGTRLTVV.

This clonotype was counted ten times or more. The gene calls are TRBV6-1 and TRBJ1-1; tentatively, D is TRBD1 (5 bases). The CDR3 runs 14 residues. Germline lookup yields CDR1 MNHNS and CDR2 SASEGT. V was clipped by 5 bases and J by 3 bases, with 13 bases between them. CDR3 bases: TGTGCCAGCAGTCAAAACCTGGGGGACACTGAAGCTTTCTTT. It specifies CASSQNLGDTEAFF.

With respect to this clonotype: The junction departs from germline at one end; a sequencing error may be responsible. The chain has TRBV9 and TRBJ2-5, with 16 bases aligning to TRBD2. Germline loops: CDR1 SGDLS, CDR2 YYNGEE. The CDR3 extends over 14 amino acids. The CDR3 loop reads CASSMGLAGGDCFF. CDR3 nucleotide sequence: TGTGCCAGCAGCATGGGACTAGCGGGAGGGGACTGTTTCTTC.